The rows below give T cell receptor beta chains drawn from one sample of a study of blood T cell repertoires in COVID-19. Repertoires were generated with immunoSEQ multiplex PCR, while TCRdb's copy carries only in-frame clones and drops some. The sample has under 45,000 clones, roughly 85% seen once. The sequenced sample consisted of peripheral blood. These TCRs come from a man in his forties or fifties with active COVID-19. The CDR3 runs from the conserved cysteine through the conserved F or W. D genes are given only for firm matches. Size values are once, few and many counts, or a class for expanded clones, and some rows have none.

>.|once|TRBJ2-1|TRBV19
CASSIEGRGGHEQFF
TGTGCCAGTAGTATAGAGGGCAGGGGTGGGCATGAGCAGTTCTTC
>.|.|TRBJ2-5|TRBV19
CASSIPGTQYF
TGTGCCAGTAGTATACCAGGTACCCAGTACTTC
>TRBD2|.|TRBJ2-7|TRBV27
CASTSTSGTYEQYF
TGTGCCAGCACCTCGACTAGCGGTACCTACGAGCAGTACTTC
>TRBD1|.|TRBJ1-1|TRBV19
CASIDRGSGTEAFF
TGTGCCAGTATTGACAGGGGATCCGGCACTGAAGCTTTCTTT
>TRBD2|.|TRBJ2-3|TRBV5-1
CASRPPTRASGSSDTQYF
TGCGCCAGCAGACCCCCCACGCGGGCTAGCGGGAGCTCAGATACGCAGTATTTT
>.|.|TRBJ1-6|TRBV5-1
CASSLGGQTSSYNSPLHF
TGCGCCAGCAGCTTGGGAGGACAGACGAGCTCCTATAATTCACCCCTCCACTTT
>.|.|TRBJ1-1|TRBV7-8
CASSSFGQMNTEAFF
TGTGCCAGCAGCTCGTTTGGACAGATGAACACTGAAGCTTTCTTT
>TRBD1|.|TRBJ2-3|TRBV7-2
CASSFETGSIITDTQYF
TGTGCCAGCAGCTTTGAGACAGGGTCCATAATCACAGATACGCAGTATTTT
>.|few|TRBJ1-4|TRBV4-1
CASSFGVEPNEKLFF
TGCGCCAGCAGCTTCGGGGTGGAGCCTAATGAAAAACTGTTTTTT
>.|.|TRBJ2-7|TRBV9
CASSVGHGGYEQYF
TGTGCCAGCAGCGTAGGGCACGGAGGCTACGAGCAGTACTTC
>.|.|TRBJ1-1|TRBV10-3
CATRREAEAFF
TGTGCCACCCGGAGAGAGGCTGAAGCTTTCTTT
>.|.|TRBJ1-2|TRBV5-1
CASGDPLSRDYGYTF
TGCGCCAGCGGGGATCCGCTTTCGCGGGACTATGGCTACACCTTC
>.|.|TRBJ2-4|TRBV20-1
CSASWQGLAKNIQYF
TGCAGTGCTAGTTGGCAGGGACTAGCCAAAAACATTCAGTACTTC
>.|.|TRBJ2-7|TRBV7-9
CASSLVVQGSRDEQYF
TGTGCCAGCAGCTTAGTAGTACAGGGTAGTAGGGACGAGCAGTACTTC
>.|.|TRBJ2-2|TRBV7-9
CASSPQVTGELFF
TGTGCCAGCAGCCCTCAGGTTACCGGGGAGCTGTTTTTT
>TRBD1|.|TRBJ2-3|TRBV19
CATKKMGQGMSDTQYF
TGTGCCACAAAAAAAATGGGACAGGGGATGTCAGATACGCAGTATTTT
>.|.|TRBJ2-7|TRBV6-1
CASSDDRYSYEQYF
TGTGCCAGCAGTGACGACAGGTACTCCTACGAGCAGTACTTC
>TRBD1|.|TRBJ1-2|TRBV5-1
CASSSGTAYGYTF
TGCGCCAGCAGCTCCGGGACAGCCTATGGCTACACCTTC
>.|once|TRBJ1-6|TRBV11-2
CASSFTVRGSPLHF
TGTGCCAGCAGCTTTACCGTCCGGGGATCACCCCTCCACTTT
>TRBD1|.|TRBJ1-4|TRBV30
CAWSGPDRELFF
TGTGCCTGGAGTGGACCCGACAGGGAACTGTTTTTT
>TRBD2|.|TRBJ2-7|TRBV18
CASSPSTSGRGEQYF
TGTGCCAGCTCACCCTCAACTAGCGGGAGGGGTGAGCAGTACTTC
>TRBD1|.|TRBJ2-1|TRBV14
CASSPLNRGPFSSSYNEQFF
TGTGCCAGCAGCCCTTTAAACAGGGGTCCTTTTTCTAGCTCCTACAATGAGCAGTTCTTC
>.|.|TRBJ1-1|TRBV6-5
CASSYSRERTEAFF
TGTGCCAGCAGTTACTCGAGGGAACGCACTGAAGCTTTCTTT
>TRBD1|.|TRBJ1-2|TRBV18
CASSPTGDYGYTF
TGTGCCAGCTCCCCGACAGGGGACTATGGCTACACCTTC
>.|.|TRBJ1-5|TRBV19
CASSMLEVNHQPQHF
TGTGCCAGTAGTATGCTGGAGGTTAATCATCAGCCCCAGCATTTT
>.|.|TRBJ2-7|TRBV19
CASSIAQGQREQYF
TGTGCCAGTAGTATAGCTCAGGGTCAGCGCGAGCAGTACTTC
>TRBD1|once|TRBJ2-5|TRBV5-4
CASSPTGGAETQYF
TGTGCCAGCAGCCCGACAGGGGGCGCGGAGACCCAGTACTTC
>.|.|TRBJ2-1|TRBV7-9
CASSLVRTTNYNEQFF
TGTGCCAGCAGCTTAGTAAGGACTACCAATTACAATGAGCAGTTCTTC
>TRBD1|.|TRBJ2-3|TRBV6-5
CASSLDRGTDTQYF
TGTGCCAGCAGTTTGGACAGGGGCACAGATACGCAGTATTTT
>.|.|TRBJ2-7|TRBV5-4
CASSLPESRQQYF
TGTGCCAGCAGCTTGCCTGAGTCCCGCCAGCAGTACTTC
>.|.|TRBJ1-2|TRBV5-4
CASRIRGNLNYGYTF
TGTGCCAGCAGAATTCGGGGAAATTTAAACTATGGCTACACCTTC
>.|.|TRBJ1-2|TRBV10-3
CAISEGWDLDSVLYGYTF
TGTGCCATCAGTGAGGGGTGGGATTTGGACAGCGTCCTCTATGGCTACACCTTC
>.|.|TRBJ2-1|TRBV4-1
CASSQEGLTNNEQFF
TGCGCCAGCAGCCAAGAGGGACTGACAAACAATGAGCAGTTCTTC
>.|.|TRBJ2-5|TRBV14
CASSKYIRETQYF
TGTGCCAGCAGCAAGTATATTAGAGAGACCCAGTACTTC
>.|.|TRBJ1-3|TRBV30
CAWSVGGSPGNTIYF
TGTGCCTGGAGTGTCGGGGGGAGCCCTGGAAACACCATATATTTT
>.|.|TRBJ1-3|TRBV11-2
CAIPTGYSGNTIYF
TGTGCCATTCCAACAGGGTACTCTGGAAACACCATATATTTT
>.|.|TRBJ2-1|TRBV19
CASSTPGESSYNEQFF
TGTGCCAGTAGTACCCCAGGGGAGAGTTCCTACAATGAGCAGTTCTTC
>.|.|TRBJ2-2|TRBV30
CAWSNRGYTGELFF
TGTGCCTGGAGTAATAGGGGTTACACCGGGGAGCTGTTTTTT
>TRBD1|.|TRBJ1-1|TRBV5-5
CASSSDRDFTEAFF
TGTGCCAGCAGTTCTGACAGGGATTTTACTGAAGCTTTCTTT
>.|.|TRBJ2-3|TRBV19
CASRLSGDTQYF
TGTGCCAGTCGCCTTTCGGGGGATACGCAGTATTTT
>.|.|TRBJ1-1|TRBV2
CASQLGDFGNTEAFF
TGTGCCAGCCAGTTAGGGGATTTTGGGAACACTGAAGCTTTCTTT
>TRBD2|.|TRBJ2-2|TRBV2
CASSYPLTSGRAGDTGELFF
TGTGCCAGCAGTTATCCTCTGACTAGCGGGAGGGCCGGGGACACCGGGGAGCTGTTTTTT
>.|.|TRBJ1-3|TRBV9
CASSSGLGSGNTIYF
TGTGCCAGCAGCTCTGGTCTAGGCTCTGGAAACACCATATATTTT
>TRBD1|.|TRBJ2-5|TRBV18
CASSPGQGEVETQYF
TGTGCCAGCTCACCCGGACAGGGGGAGGTTGAGACCCAGTACTTC
>TRBD1|.|TRBJ1-1|TRBV7-9
CASSYTGTENTEAFF
TGTGCCAGCAGTTACACCGGGACAGAGAACACTGAAGCTTTCTTT
>TRBD2|.|TRBJ2-1|TRBV5-1
CASSLAPGGSFDEQFF
TGCGCCAGCAGCTTGGCTCCCGGCGGGAGTTTTGATGAGCAGTTCTTC
>.|.|TRBJ2-7|TRBV29-1
CSVERGNYEQYF
TGCAGCGTTGAACGGGGAAATTACGAGCAGTACTTC
>TRBD2|.|TRBJ2-3|TRBV5-8
CASSFTATGGTQYF
TGTGCCAGCAGCTTCACAGCGACGGGGGGTACGCAGTATTTT
>TRBD2|.|TRBJ2-1|TRBV7-9
CASNIGLAGGINEQFF
TGTGCCAGCAATATCGGACTAGCGGGAGGTATCAATGAGCAGTTCTTC
>TRBD1|.|TRBJ2-1|TRBV18
CASSRMDRDNEQFF
TGTGCCAGCTCTCGGATGGACAGGGACAATGAGCAGTTCTTC
>TRBD1|.|TRBJ1-1|TRBV2
CASRGKTGGVTEAFF
TGTGCCAGCAGGGGGAAAACAGGGGGAGTCACTGAAGCTTTCTTT
>TRBD1|once|TRBJ2-6|TRBV4-1
CASSPGTGGAAGANVLTF
TGCGCCAGCAGCCCCGGGACAGGGGGCGCAGCTGGGGCCAACGTCCTGACTTTC
>.|.|TRBJ2-3|TRBV5-1
CASRGYGGFTDTQYF
TGCGCCAGCAGGGGGTACGGCGGGTTCACAGATACGCAGTATTTT
>.|.|TRBJ2-2|TRBV5-4
CASVQGTGELFF
TGTGCCAGCGTCCAGGGGACCGGGGAGCTGTTTTTT
>TRBD1|.|TRBJ2-3|TRBV5-4
CASEGGTGRTDTQYF
TGTGCCAGCGAGGGGGGGACAGGGCGCACAGATACGCAGTATTTT
>TRBD2|.|TRBJ2-1|TRBV6-4
CASSWTSGRSSYNEQFF
TGTGCCAGCAGTTGGACTAGCGGCCGAAGCTCCTACAATGAGCAGTTCTTC
>TRBD2|.|TRBJ2-1|TRBV9
CASSPTRAGGRNEQFF
TGTGCCAGCAGCCCGACCCGGGCGGGAGGGCGGAATGAGCAGTTCTTC
>.|.|TRBJ1-5|TRBV11-3
CASSLESYFRDNISNQPQHF
TGTGCCAGCAGCTTAGAAAGCTACTTTCGAGACAATATTAGCAATCAGCCCCAGCATTTT
>.|once|TRBJ2-7|TRBV30
CAWSVFGGRKYEQYF
TGTGCCTGGAGTGTATTCGGTGGGAGGAAATACGAGCAGTACTTC